This TCR beta chain was documented in a study of blood T cell repertoires in COVID-19. Study as a whole: The study drew acute and convalescent COVID-19 samples from the United States, Italy and Spain. The cDNA or gDNA used as material had been derived from T cells, B-cell-depleted T cells, or PBMCs.

Original analysis: Reference gene primer amplification yielded estimated nucleated cell counts. The assay was immunoSEQ multiplex PCR, and TCRdb's table has in-frame clones only and misses some. V and J calls and clone size are those listed in that table; D and trimming were worked out from the DNA. The sample holds 200,000 to 300,000 clones; approximately 84% are singletons and the top ten take under 4.5%. This CDR3 has 14 amino acids. V was trimmed by 0 bases and J by 5 bases, leaving 9 bases between them. From germline, CDR1 is MNHNS and CDR2 SASEGT. This clonotype was obtained from a man between 45 and 60 years old with acute or convalescent COVID-19. The material sequenced was peripheral blood. The J gene is TRBJ2-3, the V gene TRBV6-1; a weak D match, TRBD2 (5 bases). CDR3 DNA: TGTGCCAGCAGTGAAGCGGGAGAAGGAGATACGCAGTATTTT. Translating it yields CASSEAGEGDTQYF.